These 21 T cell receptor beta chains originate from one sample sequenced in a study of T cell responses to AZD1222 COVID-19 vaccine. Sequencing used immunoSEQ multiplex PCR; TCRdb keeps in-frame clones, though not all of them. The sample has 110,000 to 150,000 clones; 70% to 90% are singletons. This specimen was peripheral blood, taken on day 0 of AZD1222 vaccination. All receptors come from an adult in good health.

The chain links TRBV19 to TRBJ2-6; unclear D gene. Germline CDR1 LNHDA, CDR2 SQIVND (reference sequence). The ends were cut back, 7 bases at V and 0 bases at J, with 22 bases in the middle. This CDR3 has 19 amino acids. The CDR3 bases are TGTGCCAGTACATACGTCTGGCATAATGGAAGCTCTGGGGCCAACGTCCTGACTTTC. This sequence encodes CASTYVWHNGSSGANVLTF.

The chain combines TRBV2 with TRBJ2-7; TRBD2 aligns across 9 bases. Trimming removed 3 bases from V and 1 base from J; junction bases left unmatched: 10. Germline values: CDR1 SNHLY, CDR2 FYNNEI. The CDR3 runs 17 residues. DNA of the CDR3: TGTGCCAGCAGTGACGGGGCGGGAGGGCCAGGTTCCTACGAGCAGTACTTC. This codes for CASSDGAGGPGSYEQYF.

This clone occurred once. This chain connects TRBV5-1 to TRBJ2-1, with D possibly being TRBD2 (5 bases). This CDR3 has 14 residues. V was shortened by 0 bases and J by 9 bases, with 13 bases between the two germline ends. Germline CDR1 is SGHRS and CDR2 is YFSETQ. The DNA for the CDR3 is TGCGCCAGCAGCTTGGGCCAGGACTTGGGTGAGCAGTTCTTC. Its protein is CASSLGQDLGEQFF.

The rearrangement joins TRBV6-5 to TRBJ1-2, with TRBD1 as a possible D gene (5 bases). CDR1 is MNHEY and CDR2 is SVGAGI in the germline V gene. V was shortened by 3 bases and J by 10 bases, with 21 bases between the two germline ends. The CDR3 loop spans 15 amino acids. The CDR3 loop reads CASSYDRSREVDYTF. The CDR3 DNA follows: TGTGCCAGCAGTTATGATCGAAGCAGGGAAGTTGACTACACCTTC.

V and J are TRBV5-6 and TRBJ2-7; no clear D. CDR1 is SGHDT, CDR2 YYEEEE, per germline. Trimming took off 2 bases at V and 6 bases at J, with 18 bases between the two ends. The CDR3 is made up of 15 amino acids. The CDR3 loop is CASSFTWTPLGEQYF. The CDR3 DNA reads TGTGCCAGCAGCTTCACTTGGACCCCCCTCGGCGAGCAGTACTTC.

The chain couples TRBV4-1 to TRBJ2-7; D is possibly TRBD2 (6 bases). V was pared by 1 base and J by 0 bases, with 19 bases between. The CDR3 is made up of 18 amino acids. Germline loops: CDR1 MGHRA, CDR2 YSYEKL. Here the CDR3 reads CASSQGPLSGGSSYEQYF. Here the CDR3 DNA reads TGCGCCAGCAGCCAAGGACCCCTTAGTGGGGGGAGCTCCTACGAGCAGTACTTC.

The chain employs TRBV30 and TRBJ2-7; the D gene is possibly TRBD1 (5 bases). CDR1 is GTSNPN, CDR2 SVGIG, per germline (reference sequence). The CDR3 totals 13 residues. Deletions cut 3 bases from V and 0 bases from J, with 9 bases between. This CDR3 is CAWRTARSYEQYF. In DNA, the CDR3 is TGTGCCTGGAGGACAGCCCGCTCCTACGAGCAGTACTTC.

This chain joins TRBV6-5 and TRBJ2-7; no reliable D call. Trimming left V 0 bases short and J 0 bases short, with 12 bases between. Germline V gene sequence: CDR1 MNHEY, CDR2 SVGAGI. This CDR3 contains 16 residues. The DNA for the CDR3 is TGTGCCAGCAGTTACTCGCTTCTCTCTCCCTCCTACGAGCAGTACTTC. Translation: CASSYSLLSPSYEQYF.

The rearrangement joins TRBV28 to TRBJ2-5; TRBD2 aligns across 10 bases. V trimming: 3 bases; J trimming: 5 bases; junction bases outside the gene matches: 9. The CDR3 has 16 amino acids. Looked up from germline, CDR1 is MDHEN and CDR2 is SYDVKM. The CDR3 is CASSFQAAGGRETQYF. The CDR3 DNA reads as TGTGCCAGCAGTTTTCAGGCAGCGGGAGGGAGGGAGACCCAGTACTTC.

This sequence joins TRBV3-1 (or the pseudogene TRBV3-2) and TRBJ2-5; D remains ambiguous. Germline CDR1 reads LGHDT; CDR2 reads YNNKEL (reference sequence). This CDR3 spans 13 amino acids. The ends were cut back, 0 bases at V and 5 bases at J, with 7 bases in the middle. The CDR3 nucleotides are TGTGCCAGCAGCCAAGACAGTTGGGAGACCCAGTACTTC. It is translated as CASSQDSWETQYF.

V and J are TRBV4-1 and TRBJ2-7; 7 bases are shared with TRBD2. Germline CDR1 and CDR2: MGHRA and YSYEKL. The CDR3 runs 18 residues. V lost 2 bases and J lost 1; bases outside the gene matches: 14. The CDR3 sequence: CASSQLAFSGGRSYEQYF. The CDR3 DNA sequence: TGCGCCAGCAGCCAATTAGCCTTCTCGGGAGGTCGATCCTACGAGCAGTACTTC.

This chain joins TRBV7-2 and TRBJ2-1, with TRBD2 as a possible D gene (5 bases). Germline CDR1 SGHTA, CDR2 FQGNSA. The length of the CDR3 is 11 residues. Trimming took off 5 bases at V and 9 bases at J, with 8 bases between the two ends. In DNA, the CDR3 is TGTGCCAGCAGCCGGAGCGGTGAGCAGTTCTTC. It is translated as CASSRSGEQFF. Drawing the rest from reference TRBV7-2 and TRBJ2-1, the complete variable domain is GAGVSQSPSNKVTEKGKDVELRCDPISGHTALYWYRQSLGQGLEFLIYFQGNSAPDKSGLPSDRFSAERTGGSVSTLTIQRTQQEDSAVYLCASSRSGEQFFGPGTRLTVL.

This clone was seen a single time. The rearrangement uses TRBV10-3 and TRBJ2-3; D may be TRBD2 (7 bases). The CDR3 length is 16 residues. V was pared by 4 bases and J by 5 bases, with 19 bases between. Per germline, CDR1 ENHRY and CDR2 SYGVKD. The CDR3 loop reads CAISGSTGRAQDTQYF. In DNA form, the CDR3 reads TGTGCCATCAGTGGATCCACAGGGAGGGCACAAGATACGCAGTATTTT.

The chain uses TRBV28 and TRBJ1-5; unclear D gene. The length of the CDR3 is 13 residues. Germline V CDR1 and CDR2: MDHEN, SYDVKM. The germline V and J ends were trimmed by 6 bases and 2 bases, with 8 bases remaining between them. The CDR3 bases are TGTGCCAGCAGCTATTTGGGCAATCAGCCCCAGCATTTT. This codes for CASSYLGNQPQHF. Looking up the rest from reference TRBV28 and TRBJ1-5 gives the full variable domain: DVKVTQSSRYLVKRTGEKVFLECVQDMDHENMFWYRQDPGLGLRLIYFSYDVKMKEKGDIPEGYSVSREKKERFSLILESASTNQTSMYLCASSYLGNQPQHFGDGTRLSIL.

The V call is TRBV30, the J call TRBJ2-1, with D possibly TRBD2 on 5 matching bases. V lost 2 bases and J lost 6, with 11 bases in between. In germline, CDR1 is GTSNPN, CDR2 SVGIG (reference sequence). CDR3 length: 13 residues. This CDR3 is CAWSTAGRNEQFF. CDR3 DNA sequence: TGTGCCTGGAGTACCGCGGGTCGCAATGAGCAGTTCTTC.

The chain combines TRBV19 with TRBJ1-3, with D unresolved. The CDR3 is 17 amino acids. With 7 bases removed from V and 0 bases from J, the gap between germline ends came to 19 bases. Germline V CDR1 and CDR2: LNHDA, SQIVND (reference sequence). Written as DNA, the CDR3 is TGTGCCAGTACCGATCCAGGACGGAGAAGCTCTGGAAACACCATATATTTT. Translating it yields CASTDPGRRSSGNTIYF.

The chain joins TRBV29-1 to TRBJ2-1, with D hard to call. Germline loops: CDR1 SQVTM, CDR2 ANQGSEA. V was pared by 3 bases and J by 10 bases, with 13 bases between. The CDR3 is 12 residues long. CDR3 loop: CSVEVRAWEQFF. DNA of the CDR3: TGCAGCGTTGAGGTCCGGGCGTGGGAGCAGTTCTTC.

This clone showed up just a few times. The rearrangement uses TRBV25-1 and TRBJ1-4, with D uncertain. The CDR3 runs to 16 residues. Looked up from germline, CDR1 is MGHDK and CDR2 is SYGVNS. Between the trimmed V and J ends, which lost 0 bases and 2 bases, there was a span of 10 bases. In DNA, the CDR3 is TGTGCCAGCAGTGAATATGGCCGACACACTAATGAAAAACTGTTTTTT. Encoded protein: CASSEYGRHTNEKLFF.

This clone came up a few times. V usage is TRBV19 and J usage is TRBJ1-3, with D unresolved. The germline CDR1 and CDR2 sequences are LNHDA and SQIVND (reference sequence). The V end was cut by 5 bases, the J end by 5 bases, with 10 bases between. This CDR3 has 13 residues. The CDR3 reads CASSQQLRNTIYF. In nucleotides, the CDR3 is TGTGCCAGTAGTCAGCAATTGAGAAACACCATATATTTT. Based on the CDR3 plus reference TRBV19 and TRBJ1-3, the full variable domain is DGGITQSPKYLFRKEGQNVTLSCEQNLNHDAMYWYRQDPGQGLRLIYYSQIVNDFQKGDIAEGYSVSREKKESFPLTVTSAQKNPTAFYLCASSQQLRNTIYFGEGSWLTVV.

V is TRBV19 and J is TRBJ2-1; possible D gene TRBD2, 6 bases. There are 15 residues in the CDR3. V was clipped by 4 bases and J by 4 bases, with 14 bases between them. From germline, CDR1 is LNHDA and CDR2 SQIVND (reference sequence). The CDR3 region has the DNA TGTGCCAGTAGTAGTCCTCTAGCGCAATACAATGAGCAGTTCTTC. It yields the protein CASSSPLAQYNEQFF.

The CDR3 DNA is TGTGCCAGCAGCCAACTAGCGGGGAGCTCTGGGGCCAACGTCCTGACTTTC. Translation gives CASSQLAGSSGANVLTF. J is TRBJ2-6 and V is TRBV16, with 9 positions matching TRBD2. The CDR3 covers 17 residues. Losses at the gene ends were 2 bases for V and 0 bases for J; bases not matched to a gene: 2. The germline gives CDR1 KGHSY, CDR2 FQNENV.